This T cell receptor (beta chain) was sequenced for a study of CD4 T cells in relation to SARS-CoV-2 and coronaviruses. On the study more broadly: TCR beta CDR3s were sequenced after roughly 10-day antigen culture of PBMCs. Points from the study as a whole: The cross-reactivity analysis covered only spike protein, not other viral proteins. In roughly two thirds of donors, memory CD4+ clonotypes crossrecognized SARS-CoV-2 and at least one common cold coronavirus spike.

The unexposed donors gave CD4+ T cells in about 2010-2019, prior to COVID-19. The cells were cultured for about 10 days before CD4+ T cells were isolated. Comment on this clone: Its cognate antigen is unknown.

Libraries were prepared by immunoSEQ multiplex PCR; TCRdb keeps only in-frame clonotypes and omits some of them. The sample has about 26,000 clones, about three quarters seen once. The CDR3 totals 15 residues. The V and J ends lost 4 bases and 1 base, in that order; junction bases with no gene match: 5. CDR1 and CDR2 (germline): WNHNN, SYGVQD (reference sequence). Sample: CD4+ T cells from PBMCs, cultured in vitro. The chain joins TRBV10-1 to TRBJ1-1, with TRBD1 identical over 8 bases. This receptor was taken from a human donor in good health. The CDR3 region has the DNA TGCGCCAGCAGTGCCAACAGGGGGAGGAACACTGAAGCTTTCTTT. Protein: CASSANRGRNTEAFF.